This T cell receptor beta chain was recovered during a study of graft-versus-host responses after intestinal transplantation. Study details: Every transplant recipient was induced with anti-thymocyte globulin, then maintained on tacrolimus and steroids for two to four years.

This CDR3 has 12 residues. V gave up 5 bases and J gave up 3 bases, with 8 bases separating them. Germline loops: CDR1 MNHEY, CDR2 SVGAGI. The study's findings and limits: The authors found GvH clones in recipient marrow, some appearing first in ileum or blood.

Sequencing used immunoSEQ multiplex PCR; TCRdb keeps in-frame clones, though not all of them. The repertoire consists of around 10,000 clones, with 25% to 30% occurring once and the leading ten covering about 3.3%. This clone was observed a handful of times. Co-plated with around 200,000 CFSE-labeled responder cells were around 200,000 irradiated, violet-dye-labeled stimulator cells. The source is a human patient who received an intestinal transplant. The input for sequencing was alloreactive CD4+ T cells from a mixed lymphocyte reaction culture, taken before intestinal transplant. Subset in this sample: CFSE-low proliferating T cells sorted from roughly 6-day pre-transplant mixed lymphocyte reaction (GvH or HvG direction). The chain is built from TRBV6-5 and TRBJ2-7; D remains unclear. The CDR3 here is CASSPGYYEQYF. The CDR3 DNA follows: TGTGCCAGCAGTCCCGGGTACTACGAGCAGTACTTC.